What follows describes a single TCR beta chain. Seattle participants joined during active infection and were tracked over time. The data belong to a study of blood T cell repertoires in COVID-19. The overall study: Researchers got acute and convalescent COVID-19 samples from the United States, Italy and Spain. Sources were T cells, B-cell-depleted T cells, or PBMCs; the material itself was cDNA or gDNA.

Trimming removed 7 bases from V and 4 bases from J; junction bases left unmatched: 6. The CDR3 totals 13 residues. Germline assignment: CDR1 SQVTM and CDR2 ANQGSEA. Original handling: Amplification of reference gene primers provided the estimated nucleated cell counts. The table came from immunoSEQ multiplex PCR; TCRdb's copy has only in-frame clones and leaves some out. V and J calls and clone size are as listed in that table; D and trimming were resolved from the DNA. This table has about 290,000 clones, approximately 89% appearing once. This chain uses TRBV29-1 with TRBJ1-3, with 8 bases identical to TRBD1. Sequenced: peripheral blood. The receptor's source is a woman in her twenties or thirties with COVID-19, enrolled during active disease. The CDR3 DNA reads TGCAGCGGAGGACAGGGTGCAGGAAACACCATATATTTT. Translated: CSGGQGAGNTIYF.